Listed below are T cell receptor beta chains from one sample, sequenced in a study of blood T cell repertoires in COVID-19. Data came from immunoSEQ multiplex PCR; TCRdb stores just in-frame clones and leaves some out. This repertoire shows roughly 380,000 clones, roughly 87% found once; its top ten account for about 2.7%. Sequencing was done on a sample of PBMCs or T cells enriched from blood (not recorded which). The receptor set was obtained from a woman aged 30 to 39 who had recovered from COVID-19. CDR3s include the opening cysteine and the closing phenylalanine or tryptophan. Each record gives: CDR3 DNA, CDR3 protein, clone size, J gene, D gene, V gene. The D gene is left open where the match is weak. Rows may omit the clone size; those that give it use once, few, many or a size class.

CDR3 DNA: TGCGCCAGCAGCCCAGGACAGGGAACAAATGGCTACACCTTC
CDR3 protein: CASSPGQGTNGYTF
clone size: .
J gene: TRBJ1-2
D gene: TRBD1
V gene: TRBV10-1

CDR3 DNA: TGTGCCAGCAGTTACTCGTATAACACTGAAGCTTTCTTT
CDR3 protein: CASSYSYNTEAFF
clone size: .
J gene: TRBJ1-1
D gene: .
V gene: TRBV6-5

CDR3 DNA: TGCGCCAGCAGCTTGGAACCGAGCCCCTACGAGCAGTACTTC
CDR3 protein: CASSLEPSPYEQYF
clone size: few
J gene: TRBJ2-7
D gene: .
V gene: TRBV5-1

CDR3 DNA: TGTGCCAGCAGCCTAAGGGGTTACGGCGGGGAGCTGTTTTTT
CDR3 protein: CASSLRGYGGELFF
clone size: .
J gene: TRBJ2-2
D gene: .
V gene: TRBV27

CDR3 DNA: TGTGCCTGGAGTGTACAGGCGGAATACTATGGCTACACCTTC
CDR3 protein: CAWSVQAEYYGYTF
clone size: once
J gene: TRBJ1-2
D gene: .
V gene: TRBV30

CDR3 DNA: TGTGCCAGCAGGGTCGGCTATGGCTACACCTTC
CDR3 protein: CASRVGYGYTF
clone size: .
J gene: TRBJ1-2
D gene: .
V gene: TRBV6-5

CDR3 DNA: TGCGCCAGCAGCTTAGGGACAGGGGGCAGCCAGGGCAATCAGCCCCAGCATTTT
CDR3 protein: CASSLGTGGSQGNQPQHF
clone size: .
J gene: TRBJ1-5
D gene: TRBD1
V gene: TRBV5-1

CDR3 DNA: TGTGCCAGCAGTTTGGCTGGACAGGGGTACGAGCAGTACTTC
CDR3 protein: CASSLAGQGYEQYF
clone size: .
J gene: TRBJ2-7
D gene: TRBD1
V gene: TRBV27

CDR3 DNA: TGTGCCAGCTCATCCTCCGGGGCCAACGTCCTGACTTTC
CDR3 protein: CASSSSGANVLTF
clone size: .
J gene: TRBJ2-6
D gene: .
V gene: TRBV18

CDR3 DNA: TGTGCCAGCAGCTATCAATACAATGAGCAGTTCTTC
CDR3 protein: CASSYQYNEQFF
clone size: .
J gene: TRBJ2-1
D gene: .
V gene: TRBV11-2